This paragraph reports one T cell receptor (beta chain). Its antigen remains unidentified. The data were obtained in a study of Ad26.COV2.S vaccination and SARS-CoV-2 variants. Background on the study: Donor was one of the participants in the Ad26.COV2.S arm of the COV1001 trial. Each vaccinee took Ad26.COV2.S intramuscularly, once or twice 56 days apart. Study outcomes and limitations: Analyses that measured TCR breadth and depth may have underestimated total T cell responses. CD8+ and CD4+ T cells specific for spike reportedly responded with substantial breadth after vaccination.

The data were produced by immunoSEQ multiplex PCR, yet TCRdb's version contains in-frame clones alone and is incomplete. The repertoire consists of around 450,000 clones, with around 89% occurring once and the leading ten covering around 1.6%. Treatment here: roughly 20 received Ad26.COV2.S at low or high dose, single or two shots; about five received placebo; per-sample allocation not given. The samples date from day 63 after the first vaccine or placebo injection. This CDR3 contains 12 residues. From germline, CDR1 is SGHVS and CDR2 FQNEAQ. V was trimmed by 5 bases and J by 8 bases, leaving 10 bases between them.

The sample here was peripheral blood, taken in a trial of Ad26.COV2.S vaccine versus placebo. This receptor was obtained from a person between 18 and 60 years old who received the Ad26.COV2.S COVID-19 vaccine or a placebo. This chain uses TRBV7-8 with TRBJ2-1; the D gene is possibly TRBD1 (6 bases). This CDR3 reads CASSRQDYEQFF. The CDR3 DNA sequence: TGTGCCAGCAGCCGACAGGACTATGAGCAGTTCTTC.